Reported below is one T cell receptor (beta chain). This entry belongs to a study of OX40 agonist ivuxolimab in advanced cancers. The ends lost 4 bases at V and 15 bases at J; junction bases unmatched: 9. Germline CDR1 is SGHRS and CDR2 is YFSETQ. This CDR3 is 12 amino acids long. Repertoires were generated with immunoSEQ multiplex PCR, while TCRdb's copy carries only in-frame clones and drops some. The sample shows 65,000 to 80,000 clones, 90% of them seen only once. The chain links TRBV5-1 to TRBJ2-3; 9 bases fit TRBD1. The origin of this receptor is an adult with an advanced solid tumor such as melanoma, head and neck, liver or kidney cancer. The sample in question was CD4+ or CD8+ T cells sorted from blood, obtained in a trial of the OX40 agonist ivuxolimab. DNA for the CDR3: TGCGCCAGCAGCCAACGACAGGGGGAAGGATATTTT. It is translated as CASSQRQGEGYF.